This entry is about one T cell receptor beta chain. Its antigen is still unknown. The data belong to a study of cytomegalovirus exposure and HLA in healthy donors. General observations from the study: Reportedly, HLA-A and HLA-B alleles of most subjects were accurately predicted from TCR beta.

The primer mix had 60 Vbeta and 13 Jbeta primers. Libraries were prepared by immunoSEQ multiplex PCR; TCRdb keeps only in-frame clonotypes and omits some of them. The sample shows 95,000 to 150,000 clones, around three quarters of them seen only once. The length of the CDR3 is 14 residues. Germline V CDR1 and CDR2: GTSNPN, SVGIG (reference sequence). The trim removed 3 bases at V and 3 bases at J, leaving 3 bases unmatched. Sequencing used PBMCs. The sequence derives from a female donor in good health and CMV-seronegative. J is TRBJ2-1 and V is TRBV30, with 9 bases lining up with TRBD2. DNA for the CDR3: TGTGCCTGGAGGCGGGGGGGCGGCTACAATGAGCAGTTCTTC. The encoded protein is CAWRRGGGYNEQFF.